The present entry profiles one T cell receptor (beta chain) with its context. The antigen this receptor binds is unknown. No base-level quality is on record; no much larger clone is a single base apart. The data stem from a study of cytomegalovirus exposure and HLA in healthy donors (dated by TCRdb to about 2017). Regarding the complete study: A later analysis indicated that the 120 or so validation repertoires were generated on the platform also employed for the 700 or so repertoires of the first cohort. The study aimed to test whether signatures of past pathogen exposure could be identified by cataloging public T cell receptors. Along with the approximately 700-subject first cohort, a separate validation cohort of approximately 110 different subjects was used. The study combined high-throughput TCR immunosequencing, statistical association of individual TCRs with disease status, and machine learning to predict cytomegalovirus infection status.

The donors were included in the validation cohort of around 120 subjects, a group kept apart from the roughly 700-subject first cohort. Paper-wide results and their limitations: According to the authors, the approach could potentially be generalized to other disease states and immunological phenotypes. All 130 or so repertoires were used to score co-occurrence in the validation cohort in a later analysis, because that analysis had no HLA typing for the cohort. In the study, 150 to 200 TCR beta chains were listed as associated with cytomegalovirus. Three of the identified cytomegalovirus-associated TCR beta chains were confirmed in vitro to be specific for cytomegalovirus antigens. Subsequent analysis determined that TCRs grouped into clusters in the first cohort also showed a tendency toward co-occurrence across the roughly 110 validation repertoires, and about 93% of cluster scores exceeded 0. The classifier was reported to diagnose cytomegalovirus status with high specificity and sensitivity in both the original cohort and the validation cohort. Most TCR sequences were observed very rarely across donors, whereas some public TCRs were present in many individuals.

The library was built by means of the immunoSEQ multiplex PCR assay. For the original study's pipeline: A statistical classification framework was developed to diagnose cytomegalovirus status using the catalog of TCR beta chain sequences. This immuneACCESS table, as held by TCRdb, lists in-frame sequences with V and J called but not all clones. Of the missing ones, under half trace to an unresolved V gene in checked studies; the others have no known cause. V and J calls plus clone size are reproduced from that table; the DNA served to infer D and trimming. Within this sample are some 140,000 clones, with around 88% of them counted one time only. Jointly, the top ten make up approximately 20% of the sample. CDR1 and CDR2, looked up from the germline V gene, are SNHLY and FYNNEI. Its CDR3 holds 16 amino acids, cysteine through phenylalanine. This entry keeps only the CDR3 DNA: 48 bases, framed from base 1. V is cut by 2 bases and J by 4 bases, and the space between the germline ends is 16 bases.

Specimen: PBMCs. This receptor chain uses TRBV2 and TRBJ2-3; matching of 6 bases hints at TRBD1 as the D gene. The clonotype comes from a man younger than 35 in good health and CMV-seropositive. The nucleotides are TGTGCCAGCAGTGAACGCCGACAGGTCTTCCCAGATACGCAGTATTTT. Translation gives CASSERRQVFPDTQYF.